The T cell receptor (beta chain) under discussion was sequenced for a study of OX40 agonist ivuxolimab in advanced cancers. Some clones are missing from TCRdb's copy, which holds only in-frame ones; the method was immunoSEQ multiplex PCR. The table lists some 16,000 clones, roughly three quarters of them singletons, with around 12% in the top ten. V lost 4 bases, J lost 2 bases, and 7 bases stayed unmatched. This CDR3 contains 16 residues. Germline lookup yields CDR1 MGHRA and CDR2 YSYEKL. The chain recombines TRBV4-1 with TRBJ2-7; TRBD1 aligns across 11 bases. This TCR came from an adult with an advanced solid tumor such as melanoma, head and neck, liver or kidney cancer. The sequencing used CD4+ or CD8+ T cells sorted from blood, collected in a trial of the OX40 agonist ivuxolimab. The CDR3 nucleotides are TGCGCCAGCAGCCTCCGGACAGGGGGCGCCACCTACGAGCAGTACTTC. Amino acid sequence: CASSLRTGGATYEQYF.